Presented here are 13 T cell receptor beta chains from one specimen sequenced in a study of cytomegalovirus exposure and HLA in healthy donors (TCRdb year 2017). Library creation used the immunoSEQ multiplex PCR assay. For the multiplex PCR, a mixture combining 60 forward primers for TCR Vbeta segments and 13 reverse primers for TCR Jbeta segments was used. TCRdb holds this immuneACCESS table with in-frame rearrangements only. Some clones are missing; in checked studies, unresolved V genes explain under half, and the rest has no known cause. The sample table shows over 150,000 clones, and more than 75% are seen once. Clones ranked in the top ten supply over 10% of the sample. Sequenced material: PBMCs. The receptors shown here come from a man aged 30-40 years in good health and CMV-seropositive.

The chain joins TRBV6-5 to TRBJ2-1, with TRBD2 identical over 10 bases. Looked up from germline, CDR1 is MNHEY and CDR2 is SVGAGI. CDR3 length equals 16 residues. V lost 2 bases and J lost 8; bases outside the gene matches: 9. In nucleotides, the CDR3 is TGTGCCAGCAGTTACACGAAAGCGGGAGGGCCCCATGAGCAGTTCTTC. Translated: CASSYTKAGGPHEQFF.

This clone came up a few times. The chain uses TRBV5-1 and TRBJ2-1; D perhaps matches TRBD2 (5 bases). This CDR3 has 14 residues. V was shortened by 5 bases and J by 5 bases, with 14 bases between the two germline ends. Germline CDR1 and CDR2: SGHRS and YFSETQ. CDR3: CASSVAPDDNEQFF. For the CDR3, the DNA is TGCGCCAGCAGTGTAGCGCCCGATGACAATGAGCAGTTCTTC.

This chain's CDR3 is CAWSWGGLTDTQYF. The CDR3 nucleotides are TGTGCCTGGAGCTGGGGGGGCTTAACAGATACGCAGTATTTT. This chain uses TRBV30 with TRBJ2-3; possible D gene TRBD2, 7 bases. The CDR3 extends over 14 amino acids. Trimming removed 3 bases from V and 3 bases from J, with 13 bases in between. Germline V gene data show CDR1 as GTSNPN and CDR2 as SVGIG (reference sequence).

V usage is TRBV6-1 and J usage is TRBJ2-7, with D hard to call. V lost 2 bases to trimming and J lost 4 bases, with 15 bases between them. Germline V lookup: CDR1 MNHNS, CDR2 SASEGT. The CDR3 length is 15 residues. The CDR3 loop reads CASSESQAPPYEQYF. The CDR3 nucleotides read TGTGCCAGCAGTGAATCTCAAGCGCCCCCTTACGAGCAGTACTTC.

The rearrangement joins TRBV5-1 to TRBJ2-7; D not resolved. CDR3 length: 14 amino acids. The V end lost 0 bases, the J end lost 1 base, and 8 bases lay between the germline ends. Germline V CDR1 and CDR2: SGHRS, YFSETQ. CDR3 bases: TGCGCCAGCAGCTTGGCTCCCTCGTCCTACGAGCAGTACTTC. Translation: CASSLAPSSYEQYF.

The J gene is TRBJ2-3, the V gene TRBV10-3; 10 bases align to TRBD1. Germline-derived CDR1 and CDR2 are ENHRY and SYGVKD. CDR3 size: 14 residues. Trimming took 4 bases from V and 3 from J; bases not matched to a gene: 1. CDR3 coding DNA: TGTGCCATCAGTGGGGACAGGGGTACAGATACGCAGTATTTT. This sequence encodes CAISGDRGTDTQYF.

This chain joins TRBV4-1 and TRBJ2-7, with D possibly TRBD2 on 6 matching bases. Germline V gene lookup returns CDR1 MGHRA and CDR2 YSYEKL. The CDR3 spans 16 residues. The V end was cut by 0 bases, the J end by 5 bases, with 17 bases between. The CDR3 is CASSQDRTGAFNEQYF. The CDR3, as DNA: TGCGCCAGCAGCCAAGATCGGACGGGAGCATTCAACGAGCAGTACTTC.

The chain links TRBV19 to TRBJ2-1, with D possibly being TRBD1 (6 bases). V was cut by 7 bases and J by 0 bases, with 13 bases left in between. Germline-derived CDR1 and CDR2 are LNHDA and SQIVND (reference sequence). The CDR3 is 15 amino acids. The CDR3 protein is CASTRGINSYNEQFF. DNA for the CDR3: TGTGCCAGTACCAGGGGTATAAACTCCTACAATGAGCAGTTCTTC.

The chain couples TRBV19 to TRBJ2-2; D possibly corresponds to TRBD2 (5 bases). Trimming cost V 1 base and J 0 bases, with 18 bases left between them. Germline V gives CDR1 LNHDA, CDR2 SQIVND (reference sequence). The CDR3 loop spans 19 amino acids. The CDR3 region is CASSIGPGPEDANTGELFF. CDR3 bases: TGTGCCAGTAGTATAGGGCCCGGGCCGGAGGACGCGAACACCGGGGAGCTGTTTTTT.

Only one count was recorded for this clone. This chain uses TRBV28 with TRBJ2-5; possibly TRBD1 for D (6 bases). The DNA end lines up better with TRBJ2-7; the J call may be wrong. Germline CDR1 MDHEN, CDR2 SYDVKM. There are 12 residues in the CDR3. The CDR3 bases are TGTGCCAGCAGTTTCAGGGGCTACGAGCAGTACTTC. Its protein is CASSFRGYEQYF.

This clone was picked up a small number of times. The same CDR3 also results from other DNA sequences found in this sample. The V gene is TRBV18, the J gene TRBJ2-5; the match to TRBD1 covers 10 bases. The germline CDR1 and CDR2 sequences are KGHSH and LQKENI. This CDR3 is built from 13 residues. Unmatched junction bases numbered 0, after V lost 3 bases and J lost 5 bases. DNA of the CDR3: TGTGCCAGCTCACCGGGACAGGGGGAGACCCAGTACTTC. It is translated as CASSPGQGETQYF.

V is TRBV7-8 and J is TRBJ2-1, with a weak D call TRBD2 (5 bases). The ends were cut back, 3 bases at V and 4 bases at J, with 10 bases in the middle. Looked up from germline, CDR1 is SGHVS and CDR2 is FQNEAQ. CDR3 length equals 14 residues. The CDR3 nucleotides read TGTGCCAGCAGCTTCTCGGACTTGTACAATGAGCAGTTCTTC. This encodes CASSFSDLYNEQFF.

The V call is TRBV5-1, the J call TRBJ2-7; maybe TRBD1 (6 bases). Trimming shortened V by 3 bases and J by 3 bases, and 16 bases separated the two germline ends. This CDR3 has 15 residues. CDR1 is SGHRS, CDR2 YFSETQ, per germline. CDR3 DNA: TGCGCCAGCAGCTCCCCTGAGACAGGTGGCTACGAGCAGTACTTC. It is translated as CASSSPETGGYEQYF.